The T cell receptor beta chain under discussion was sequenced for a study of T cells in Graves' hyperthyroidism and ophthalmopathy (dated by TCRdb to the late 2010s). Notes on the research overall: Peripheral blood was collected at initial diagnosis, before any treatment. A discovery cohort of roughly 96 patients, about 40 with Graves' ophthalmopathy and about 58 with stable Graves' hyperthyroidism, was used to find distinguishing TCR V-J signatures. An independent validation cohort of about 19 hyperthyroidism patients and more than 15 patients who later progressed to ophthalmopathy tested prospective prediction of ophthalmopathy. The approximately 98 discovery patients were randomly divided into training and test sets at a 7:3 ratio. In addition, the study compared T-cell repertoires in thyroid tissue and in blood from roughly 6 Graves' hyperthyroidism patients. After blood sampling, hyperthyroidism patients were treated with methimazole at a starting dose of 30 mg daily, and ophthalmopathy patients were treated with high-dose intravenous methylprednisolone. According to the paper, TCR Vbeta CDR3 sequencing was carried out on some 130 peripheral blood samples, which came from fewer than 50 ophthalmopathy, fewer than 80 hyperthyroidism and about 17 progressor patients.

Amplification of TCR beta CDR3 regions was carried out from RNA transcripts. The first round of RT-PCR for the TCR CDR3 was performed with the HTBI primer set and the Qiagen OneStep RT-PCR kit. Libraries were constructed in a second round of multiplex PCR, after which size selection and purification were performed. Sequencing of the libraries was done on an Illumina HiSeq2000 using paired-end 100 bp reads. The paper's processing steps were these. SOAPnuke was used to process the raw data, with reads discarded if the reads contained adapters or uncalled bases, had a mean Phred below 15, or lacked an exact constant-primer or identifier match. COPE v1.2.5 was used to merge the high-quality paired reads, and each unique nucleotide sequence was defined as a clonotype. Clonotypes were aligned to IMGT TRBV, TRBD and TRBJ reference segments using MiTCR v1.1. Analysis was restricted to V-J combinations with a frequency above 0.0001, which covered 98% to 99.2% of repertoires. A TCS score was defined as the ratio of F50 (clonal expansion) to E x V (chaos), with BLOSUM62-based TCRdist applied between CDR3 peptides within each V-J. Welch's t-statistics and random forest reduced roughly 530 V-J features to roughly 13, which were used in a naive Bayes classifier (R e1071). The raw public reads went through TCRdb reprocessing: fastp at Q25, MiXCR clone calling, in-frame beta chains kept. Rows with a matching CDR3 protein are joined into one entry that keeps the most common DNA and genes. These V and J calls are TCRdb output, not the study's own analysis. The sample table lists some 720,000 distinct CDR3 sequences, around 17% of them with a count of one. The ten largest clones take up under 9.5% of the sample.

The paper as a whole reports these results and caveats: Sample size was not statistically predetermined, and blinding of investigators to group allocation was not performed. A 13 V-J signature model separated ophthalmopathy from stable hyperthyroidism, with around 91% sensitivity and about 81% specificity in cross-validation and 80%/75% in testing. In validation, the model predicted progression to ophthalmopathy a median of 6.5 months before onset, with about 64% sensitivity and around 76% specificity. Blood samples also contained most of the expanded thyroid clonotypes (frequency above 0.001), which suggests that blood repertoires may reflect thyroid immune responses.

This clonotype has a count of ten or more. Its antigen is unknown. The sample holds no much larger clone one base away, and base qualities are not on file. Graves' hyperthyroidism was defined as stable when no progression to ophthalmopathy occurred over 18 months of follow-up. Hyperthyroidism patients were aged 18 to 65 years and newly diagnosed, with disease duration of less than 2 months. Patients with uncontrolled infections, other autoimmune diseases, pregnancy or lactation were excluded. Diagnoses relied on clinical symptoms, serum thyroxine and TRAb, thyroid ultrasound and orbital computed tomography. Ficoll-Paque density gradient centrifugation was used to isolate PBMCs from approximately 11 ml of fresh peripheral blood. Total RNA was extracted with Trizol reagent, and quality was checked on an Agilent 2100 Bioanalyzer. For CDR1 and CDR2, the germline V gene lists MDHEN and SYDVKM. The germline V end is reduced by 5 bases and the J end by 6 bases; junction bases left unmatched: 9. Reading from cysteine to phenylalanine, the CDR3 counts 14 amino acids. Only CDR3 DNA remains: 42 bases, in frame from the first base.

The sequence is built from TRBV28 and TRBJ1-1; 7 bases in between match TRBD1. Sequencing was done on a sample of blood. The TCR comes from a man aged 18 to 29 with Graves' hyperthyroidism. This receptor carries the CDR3 CASSPPGQQSEAFF. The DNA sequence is TGTGCCAGCAGTCCTCCGGGACAGCAATCTGAAGCTTTCTTT. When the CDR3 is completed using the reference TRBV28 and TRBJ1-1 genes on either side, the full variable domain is DVKVTQSSRYLVKRTGEKVFLECVQDMDHENMFWYRQDPGLGLRLIYFSYDVKMKEKGDIPEGYSVSREKKERFSLILESASTNQTSMYLCASSPPGQQSEAFFGQGTRLTVV.